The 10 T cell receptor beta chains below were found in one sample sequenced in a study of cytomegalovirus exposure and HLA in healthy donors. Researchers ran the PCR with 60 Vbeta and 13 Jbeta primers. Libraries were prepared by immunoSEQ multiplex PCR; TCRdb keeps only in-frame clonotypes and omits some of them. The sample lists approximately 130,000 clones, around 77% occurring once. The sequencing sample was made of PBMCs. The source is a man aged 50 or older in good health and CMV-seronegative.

CDR3 sequence reads: CASSMTSGSPYNEQFF. The DNA of the CDR3 is TGTGCCAGCTCTATGACTAGCGGGAGTCCCTACAATGAGCAGTTCTTC. V gene TRBV18 combines with J gene TRBJ2-1, with 12 nucleotides matching TRBD2. Per the germline V gene, CDR1 is KGHSH and CDR2 is LQKENI. V shed 6 bases and J 2 bases; nucleotides not matched to a gene: 5. The CDR3 is made up of 16 amino acids.

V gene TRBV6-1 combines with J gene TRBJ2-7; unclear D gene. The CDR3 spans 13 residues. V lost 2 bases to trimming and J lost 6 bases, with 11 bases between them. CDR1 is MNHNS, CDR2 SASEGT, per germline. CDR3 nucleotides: TGTGCCAGCAGTGAACAGTACTCGGGCGAGCAGTACTTC. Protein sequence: CASSEQYSGEQYF.

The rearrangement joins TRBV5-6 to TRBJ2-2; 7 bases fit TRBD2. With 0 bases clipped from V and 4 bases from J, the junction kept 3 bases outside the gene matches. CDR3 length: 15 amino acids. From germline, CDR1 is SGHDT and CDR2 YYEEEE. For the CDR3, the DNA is TGTGCCAGCAGCTTGGTTTGGGGGGGCACCGGGGAGCTGTTTTTT. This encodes CASSLVWGGTGELFF.

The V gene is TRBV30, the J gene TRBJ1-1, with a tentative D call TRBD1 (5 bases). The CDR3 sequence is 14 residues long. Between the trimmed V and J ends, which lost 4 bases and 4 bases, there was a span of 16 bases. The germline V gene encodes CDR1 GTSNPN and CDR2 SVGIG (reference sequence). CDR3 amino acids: CAWNLQGRSTEAFF. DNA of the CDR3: TGTGCCTGGAACCTTCAGGGTAGAAGCACTGAAGCTTTCTTT.

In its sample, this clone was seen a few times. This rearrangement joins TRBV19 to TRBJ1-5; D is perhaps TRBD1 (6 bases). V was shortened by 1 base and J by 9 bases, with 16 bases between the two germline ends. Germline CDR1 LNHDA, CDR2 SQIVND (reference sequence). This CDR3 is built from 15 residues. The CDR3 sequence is CASSIGGRGVMPQHF. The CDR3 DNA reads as TGTGCCAGTAGTATAGGTGGCAGGGGAGTAATGCCCCAGCATTTT.

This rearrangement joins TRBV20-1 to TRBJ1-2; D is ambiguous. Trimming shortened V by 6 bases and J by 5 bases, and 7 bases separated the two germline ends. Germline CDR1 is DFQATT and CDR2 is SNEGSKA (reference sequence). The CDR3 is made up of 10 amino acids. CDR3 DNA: TGCAGTGCATACCGGTATGGCTACACCTTC. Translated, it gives CSAYRYGYTF.

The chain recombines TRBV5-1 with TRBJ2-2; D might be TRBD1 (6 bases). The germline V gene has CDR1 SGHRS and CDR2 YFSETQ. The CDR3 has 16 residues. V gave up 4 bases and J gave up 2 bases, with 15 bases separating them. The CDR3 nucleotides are TGCGCCAGCAGCCCGAGCAGGGGAACTAACACCGGGGAGCTGTTTTTT. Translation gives CASSPSRGTNTGELFF.

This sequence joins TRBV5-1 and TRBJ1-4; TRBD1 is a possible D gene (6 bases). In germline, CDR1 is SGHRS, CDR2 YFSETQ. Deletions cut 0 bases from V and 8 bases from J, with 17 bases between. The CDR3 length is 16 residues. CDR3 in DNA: TGCGCCAGCAGCTTGGACGCCGGGGGGCTTGGAGAAAAACTGTTTTTT. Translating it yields CASSLDAGGLGEKLFF. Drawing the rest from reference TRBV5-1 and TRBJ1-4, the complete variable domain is KAGVTQTPRYLIKTRGQQVTLSCSPISGHRSVSWYQQTPGQGLQFLFEYFSETQRNKGNFPGRFSGRQFSNSRSEMNVSTLELGDSALYLCASSLDAGGLGEKLFFGSGTQLSVL.

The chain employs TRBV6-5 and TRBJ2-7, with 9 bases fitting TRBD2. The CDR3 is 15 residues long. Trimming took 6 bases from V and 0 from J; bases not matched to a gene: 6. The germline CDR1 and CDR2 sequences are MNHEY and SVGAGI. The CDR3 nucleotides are TGTGCCAGCAGGAAGGAGACTAGCGGCTCCTACGAGCAGTACTTC. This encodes CASRKETSGSYEQYF.

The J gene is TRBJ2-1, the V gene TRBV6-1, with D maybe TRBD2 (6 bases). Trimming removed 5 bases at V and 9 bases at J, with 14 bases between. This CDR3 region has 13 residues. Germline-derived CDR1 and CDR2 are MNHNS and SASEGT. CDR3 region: CASSQGSGSEQFF. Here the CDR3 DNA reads TGTGCCAGCAGTCAAGGGTCCGGGAGTGAGCAGTTCTTC.